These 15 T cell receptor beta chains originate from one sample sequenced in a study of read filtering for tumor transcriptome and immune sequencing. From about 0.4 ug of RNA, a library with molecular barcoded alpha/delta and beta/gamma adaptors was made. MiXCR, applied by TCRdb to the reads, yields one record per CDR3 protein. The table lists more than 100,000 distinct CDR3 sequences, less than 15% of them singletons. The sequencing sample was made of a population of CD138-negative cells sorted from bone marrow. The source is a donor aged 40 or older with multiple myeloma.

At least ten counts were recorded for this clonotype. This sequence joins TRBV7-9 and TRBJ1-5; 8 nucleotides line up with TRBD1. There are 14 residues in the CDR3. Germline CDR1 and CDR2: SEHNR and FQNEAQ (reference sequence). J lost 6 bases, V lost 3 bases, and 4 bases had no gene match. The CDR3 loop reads CASSFDRGGQPQHF. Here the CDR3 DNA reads TGTGCCAGCAGCTTCGACAGGGGTGGTCAGCCCCAGCATTTT.

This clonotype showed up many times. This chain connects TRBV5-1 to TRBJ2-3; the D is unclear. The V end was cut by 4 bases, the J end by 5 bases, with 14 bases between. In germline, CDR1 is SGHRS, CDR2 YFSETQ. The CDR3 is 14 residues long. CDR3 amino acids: CASSVRVKRDTQYF. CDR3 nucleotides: TGCGCCAGCAGCGTCCGGGTCAAAAGAGATACGCAGTATTTT.

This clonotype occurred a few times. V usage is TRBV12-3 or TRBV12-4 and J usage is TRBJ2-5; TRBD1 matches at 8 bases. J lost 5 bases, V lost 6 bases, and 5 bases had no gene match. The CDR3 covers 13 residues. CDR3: CASRQGALETQYF. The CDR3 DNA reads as TGTGCCAGCAGGCAGGGGGCTTTGGAGACCCAGTACTTC.

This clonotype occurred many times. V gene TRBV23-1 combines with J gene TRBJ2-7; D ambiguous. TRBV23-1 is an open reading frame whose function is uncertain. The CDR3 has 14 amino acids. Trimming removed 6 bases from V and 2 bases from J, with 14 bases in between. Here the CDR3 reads CASRSPDRPYEQYF. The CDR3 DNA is TGCGCCAGCAGATCCCCGGACCGACCCTACGAGCAGTACTTC.

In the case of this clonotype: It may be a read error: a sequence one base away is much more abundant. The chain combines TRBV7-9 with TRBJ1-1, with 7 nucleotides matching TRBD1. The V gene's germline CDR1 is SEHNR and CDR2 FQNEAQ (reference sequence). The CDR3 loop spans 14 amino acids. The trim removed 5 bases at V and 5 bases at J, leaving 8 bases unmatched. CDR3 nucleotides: TGTGCCAGCAGCGGCACAGGGGTTGGGACTGAAGCTTTCTTT. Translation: CASSGTGVGTEAFF. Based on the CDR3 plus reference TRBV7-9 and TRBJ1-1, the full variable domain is DTGVSQNPRHKITKRGQNVTFRCDPISEHNRLYWYRQTLGQGPEFLTYFQNEAQLEKSRLLSDRFSAERPKGSFSTLEIQRTEQGDSAMYLCASSGTGVGTEAFFGQGTRLTVV.

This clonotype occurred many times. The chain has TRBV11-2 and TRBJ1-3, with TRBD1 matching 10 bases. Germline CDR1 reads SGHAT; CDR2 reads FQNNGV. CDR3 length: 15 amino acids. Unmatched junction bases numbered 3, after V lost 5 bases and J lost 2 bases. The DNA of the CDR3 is TGTGCCAGCAGCGGTGGACAGGGGGCTGGAAACACCATATATTTT. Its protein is CASSGGQGAGNTIYF.

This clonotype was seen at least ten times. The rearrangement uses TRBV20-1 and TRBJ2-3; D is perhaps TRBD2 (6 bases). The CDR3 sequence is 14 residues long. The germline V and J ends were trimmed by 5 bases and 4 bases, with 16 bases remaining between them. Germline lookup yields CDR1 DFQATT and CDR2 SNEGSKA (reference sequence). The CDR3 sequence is CSAPRASGSDTQYF. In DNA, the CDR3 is TGCAGTGCTCCCCGAGCGAGCGGGTCAGATACGCAGTATTTT.

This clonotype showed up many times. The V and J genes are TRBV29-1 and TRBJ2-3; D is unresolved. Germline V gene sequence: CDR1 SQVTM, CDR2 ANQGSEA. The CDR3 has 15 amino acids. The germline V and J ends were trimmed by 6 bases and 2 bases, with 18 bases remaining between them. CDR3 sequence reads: CSVPSGGAPTDTQYF. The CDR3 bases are TGCAGCGTCCCGTCGGGCGGAGCTCCCACAGATACGCAGTATTTT.

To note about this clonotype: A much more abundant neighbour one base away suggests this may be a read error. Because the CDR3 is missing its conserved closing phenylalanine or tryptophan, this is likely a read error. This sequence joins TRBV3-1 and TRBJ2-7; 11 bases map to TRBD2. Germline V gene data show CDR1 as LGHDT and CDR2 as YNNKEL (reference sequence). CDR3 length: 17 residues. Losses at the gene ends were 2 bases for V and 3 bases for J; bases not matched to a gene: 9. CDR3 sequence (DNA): TGTGCCAGCAGCCAATCGCTAGCGGGAGGTATTCGCTACGAGCAGTACTTA. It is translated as CASSQSLAGGIRYEQYL.

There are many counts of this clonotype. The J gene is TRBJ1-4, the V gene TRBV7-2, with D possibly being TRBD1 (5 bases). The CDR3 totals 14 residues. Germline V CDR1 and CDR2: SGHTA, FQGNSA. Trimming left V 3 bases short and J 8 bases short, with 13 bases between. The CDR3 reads CASSLDGAVEKLFF. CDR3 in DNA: TGTGCCAGCAGCTTGGACGGGGCCGTCGAAAAACTGTTTTTT.

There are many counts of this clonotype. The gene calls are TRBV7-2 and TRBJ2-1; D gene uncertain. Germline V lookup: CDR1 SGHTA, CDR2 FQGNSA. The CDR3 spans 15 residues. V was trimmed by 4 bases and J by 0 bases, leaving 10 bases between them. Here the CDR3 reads CASSSDVSSYNEQFF. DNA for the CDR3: TGTGCCAGCAGCTCGGACGTTAGCTCCTACAATGAGCAGTTCTTC.

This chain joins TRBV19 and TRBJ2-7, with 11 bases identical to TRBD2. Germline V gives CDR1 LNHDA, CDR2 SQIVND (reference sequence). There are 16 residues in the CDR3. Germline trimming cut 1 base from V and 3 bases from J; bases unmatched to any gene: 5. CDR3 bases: TGTGCCAGTAGTATAGCCTCACTAGCGGGAGACTACGAGCAGTACTTC. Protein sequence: CASSIASLAGDYEQYF.

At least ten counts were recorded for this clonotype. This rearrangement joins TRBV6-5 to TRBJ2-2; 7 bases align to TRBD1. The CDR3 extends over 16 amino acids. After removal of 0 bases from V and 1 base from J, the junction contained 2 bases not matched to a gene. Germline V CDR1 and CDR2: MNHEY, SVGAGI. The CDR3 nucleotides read TGTGCCAGCAGTTACTCCGACAGGGTGAACACCGGGGAGCTGTTTTTT. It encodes CASSYSDRVNTGELFF.

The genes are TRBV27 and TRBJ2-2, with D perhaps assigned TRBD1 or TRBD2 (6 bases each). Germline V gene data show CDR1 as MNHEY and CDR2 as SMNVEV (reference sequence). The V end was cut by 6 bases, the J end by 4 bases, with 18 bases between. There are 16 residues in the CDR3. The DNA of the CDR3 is TGTGCCAGCAGACTCCGTTGGGGGGCGAGCACCGGGGAGCTGTTTTTT. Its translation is CASRLRWGASTGELFF.

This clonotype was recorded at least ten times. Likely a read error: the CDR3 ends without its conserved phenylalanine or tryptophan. CDR3 sequence reads: CASRYRTDSKRSYEQYC. CDR3 coding DNA: TGTGCCAGCAGGTACCGGACCGATAGTAAGAGGTCCTACGAGCAGTACTGC. V and J are TRBV6-2 or TRBV6-3 and TRBJ2-7; D is undetermined. The CDR3 runs to 17 residues. Trimming cost V 6 bases and J 1 base, with 22 bases left between them. The germline V gene has CDR1 MNHEY and CDR2 SVGEGT.